This T cell receptor (beta chain) was identified in a study of cytomegalovirus exposure and HLA in healthy donors. Study at large: HLA-typed donors were the source of approximately 85 million unique TCRs, which an early data release held. Study-level points and caveats: The presence/absence work took it that sequencing depth was about the same across donors.

V lost 0 bases, J lost 0 bases, and 7 bases lay in between. Germline V CDR1 and CDR2: SGHRS, YFSETQ. The CDR3 contains 15 residues. Both 60 Vbeta primers and 13 Jbeta primers went into the PCR. Here immunoSEQ multiplex PCR was the method, and the copy in TCRdb shows in-frame clones only, minus some. The data show 140,000 or so clones, 66% seen once. This clone was picked up one time. The antigen is not known. The material sequenced was PBMCs. V is TRBV5-1 and J is TRBJ1-3; D perhaps matches TRBD1 (5 bases). This clonotype originated in a woman aged 55 to 70 in good health and CMV-seronegative. CDR3 in DNA: TGCGCCAGCAGCTTGGCGGGGGACTCTGGAAACACCATATATTTT. This gives the protein CASSLAGDSGNTIYF.